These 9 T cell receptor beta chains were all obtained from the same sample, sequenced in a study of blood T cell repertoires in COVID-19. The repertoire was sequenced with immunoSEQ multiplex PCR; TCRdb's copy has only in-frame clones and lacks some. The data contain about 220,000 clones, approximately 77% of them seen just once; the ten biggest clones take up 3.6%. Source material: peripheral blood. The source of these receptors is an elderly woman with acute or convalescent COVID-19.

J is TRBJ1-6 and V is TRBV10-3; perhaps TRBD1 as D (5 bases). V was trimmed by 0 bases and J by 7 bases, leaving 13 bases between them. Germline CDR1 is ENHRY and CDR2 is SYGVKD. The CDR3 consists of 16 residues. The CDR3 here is CAISESGDRENSPLHF. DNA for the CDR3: TGTGCCATCAGTGAGTCGGGGGATCGGGAGAATTCACCCCTCCACTTT.

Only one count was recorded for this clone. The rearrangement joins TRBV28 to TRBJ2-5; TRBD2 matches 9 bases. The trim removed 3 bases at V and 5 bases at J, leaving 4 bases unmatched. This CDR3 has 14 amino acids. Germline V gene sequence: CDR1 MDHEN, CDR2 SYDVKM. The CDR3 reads CASSFSSGEETQYF. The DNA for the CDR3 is TGTGCCAGCAGTTTTTCTAGCGGGGAGGAGACCCAGTACTTC.

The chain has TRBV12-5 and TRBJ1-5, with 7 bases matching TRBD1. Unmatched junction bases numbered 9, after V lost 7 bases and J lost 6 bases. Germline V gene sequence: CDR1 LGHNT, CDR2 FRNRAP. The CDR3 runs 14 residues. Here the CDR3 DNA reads TGTGCTAGTGTTTCTACAGGGGTGGGTCAGCCCCAGCATTTT. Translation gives CASVSTGVGQPQHF.

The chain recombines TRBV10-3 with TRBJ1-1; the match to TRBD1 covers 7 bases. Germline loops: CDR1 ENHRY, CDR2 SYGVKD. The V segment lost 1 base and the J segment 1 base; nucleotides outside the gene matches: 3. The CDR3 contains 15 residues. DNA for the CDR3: TGTGCCATCAGTGAGTTTACAGGGGAGAACACTGAAGCTTTCTTT. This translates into CAISEFTGENTEAFF.

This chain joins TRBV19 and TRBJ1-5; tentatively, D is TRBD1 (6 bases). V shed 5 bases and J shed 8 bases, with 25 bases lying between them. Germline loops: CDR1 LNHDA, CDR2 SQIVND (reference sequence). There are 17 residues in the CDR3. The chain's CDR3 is CASSLSGARSGGKPQHF. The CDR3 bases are TGTGCCAGTAGTCTGTCAGGGGCGAGGAGTGGTGGCAAGCCCCAGCATTTT.

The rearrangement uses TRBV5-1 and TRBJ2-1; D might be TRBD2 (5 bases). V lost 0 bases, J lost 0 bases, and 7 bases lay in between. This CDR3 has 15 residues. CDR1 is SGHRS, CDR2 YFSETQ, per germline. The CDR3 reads CASSLGGNSYNEQFF. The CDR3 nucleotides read TGCGCCAGCAGCTTGGGAGGGAACTCCTACAATGAGCAGTTCTTC.

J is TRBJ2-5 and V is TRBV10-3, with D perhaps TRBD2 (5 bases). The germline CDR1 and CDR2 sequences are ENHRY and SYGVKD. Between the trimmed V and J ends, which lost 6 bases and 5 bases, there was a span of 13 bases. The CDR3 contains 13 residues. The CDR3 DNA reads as TGTGCCATCAGCGCCGGGTCGGGGGAGACCCAGTACTTC. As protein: CAISAGSGETQYF.

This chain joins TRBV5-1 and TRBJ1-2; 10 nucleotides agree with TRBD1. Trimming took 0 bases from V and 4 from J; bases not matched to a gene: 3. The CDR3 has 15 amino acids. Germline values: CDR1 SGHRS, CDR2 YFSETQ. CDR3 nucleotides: TGCGCCAGCAGCTTGGAGGACAGGGGGACCTATGGCTACACCTTC. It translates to CASSLEDRGTYGYTF.

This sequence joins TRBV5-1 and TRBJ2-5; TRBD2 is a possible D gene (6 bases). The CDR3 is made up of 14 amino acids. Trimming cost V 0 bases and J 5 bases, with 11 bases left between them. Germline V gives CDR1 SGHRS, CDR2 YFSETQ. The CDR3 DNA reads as TGCGCCAGCAGCTTGGTGGCAGGGAGGGAGACCCAGTACTTC. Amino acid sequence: CASSLVAGRETQYF. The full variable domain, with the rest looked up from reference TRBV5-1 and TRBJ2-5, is KAGVTQTPRYLIKTRGQQVTLSCSPISGHRSVSWYQQTPGQGLQFLFEYFSETQRNKGNFPGRFSGRQFSNSRSEMNVSTLELGDSALYLCASSLVAGRETQYFGPGTRLLVL.